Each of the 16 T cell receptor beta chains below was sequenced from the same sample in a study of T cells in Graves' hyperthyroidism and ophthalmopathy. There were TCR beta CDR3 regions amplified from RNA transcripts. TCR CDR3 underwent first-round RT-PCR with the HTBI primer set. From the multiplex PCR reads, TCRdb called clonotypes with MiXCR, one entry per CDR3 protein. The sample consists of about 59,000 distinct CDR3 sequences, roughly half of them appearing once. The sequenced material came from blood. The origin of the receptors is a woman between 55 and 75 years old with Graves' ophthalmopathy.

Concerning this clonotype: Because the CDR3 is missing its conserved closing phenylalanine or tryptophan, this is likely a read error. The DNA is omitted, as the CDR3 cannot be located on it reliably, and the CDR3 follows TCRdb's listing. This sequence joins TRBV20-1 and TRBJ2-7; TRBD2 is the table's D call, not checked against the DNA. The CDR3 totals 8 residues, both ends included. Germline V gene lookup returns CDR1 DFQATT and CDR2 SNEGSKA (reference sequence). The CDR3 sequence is CSASGLAG.

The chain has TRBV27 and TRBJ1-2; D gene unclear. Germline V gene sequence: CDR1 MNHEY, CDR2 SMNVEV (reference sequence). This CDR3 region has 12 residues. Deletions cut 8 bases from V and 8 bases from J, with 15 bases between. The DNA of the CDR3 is TGTGCCAGCGGCAACTTAGACGGCGGCTACACCTTC. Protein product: CASGNLDGGYTF.

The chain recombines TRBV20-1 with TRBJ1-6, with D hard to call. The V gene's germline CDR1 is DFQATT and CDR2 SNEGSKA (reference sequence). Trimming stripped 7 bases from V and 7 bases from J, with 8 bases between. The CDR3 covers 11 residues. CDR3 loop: CSGNENSPLHF. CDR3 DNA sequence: TGCAGTGGGAACGAAAATTCACCCCTCCACTTT.

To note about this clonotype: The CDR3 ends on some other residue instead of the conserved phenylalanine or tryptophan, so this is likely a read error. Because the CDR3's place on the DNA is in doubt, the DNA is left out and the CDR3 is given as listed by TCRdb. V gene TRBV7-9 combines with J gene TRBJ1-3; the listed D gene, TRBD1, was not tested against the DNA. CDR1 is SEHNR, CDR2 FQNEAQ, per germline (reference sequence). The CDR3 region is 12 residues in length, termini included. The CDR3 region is CASSLAGGTGKT.

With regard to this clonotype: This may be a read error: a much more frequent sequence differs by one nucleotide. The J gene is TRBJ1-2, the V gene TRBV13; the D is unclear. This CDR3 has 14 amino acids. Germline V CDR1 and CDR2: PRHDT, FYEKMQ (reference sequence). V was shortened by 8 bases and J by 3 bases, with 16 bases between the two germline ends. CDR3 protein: CASAMEGLDYGYTF. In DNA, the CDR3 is TGTGCCAGCGCTATGGAGGGCCTGGACTATGGCTACACCTTC.

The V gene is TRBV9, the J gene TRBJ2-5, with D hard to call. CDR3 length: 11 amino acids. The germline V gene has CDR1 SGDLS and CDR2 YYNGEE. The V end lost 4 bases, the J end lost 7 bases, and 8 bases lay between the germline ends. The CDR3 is CASSPPRTQYF. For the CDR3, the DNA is TGTGCCAGCAGCCCCCCCCGGACCCAGTACTTC.

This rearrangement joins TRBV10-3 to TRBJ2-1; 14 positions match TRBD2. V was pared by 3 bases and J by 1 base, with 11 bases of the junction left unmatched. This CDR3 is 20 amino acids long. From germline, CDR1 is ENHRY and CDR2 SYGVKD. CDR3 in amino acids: CAISDPPGLAGDYSYNEQFF. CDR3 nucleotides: TGTGCCATCAGTGACCCGCCGGGACTAGCGGGAGATTATTCCTACAATGAGCAGTTCTTC.

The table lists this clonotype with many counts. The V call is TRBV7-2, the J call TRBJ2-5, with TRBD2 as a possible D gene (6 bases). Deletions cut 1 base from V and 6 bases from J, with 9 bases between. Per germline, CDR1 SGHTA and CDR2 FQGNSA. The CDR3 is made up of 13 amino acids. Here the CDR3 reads CASSLEGRQTQYF. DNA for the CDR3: TGTGCCAGCAGCTTAGAAGGGAGGCAGACCCAGTACTTC.

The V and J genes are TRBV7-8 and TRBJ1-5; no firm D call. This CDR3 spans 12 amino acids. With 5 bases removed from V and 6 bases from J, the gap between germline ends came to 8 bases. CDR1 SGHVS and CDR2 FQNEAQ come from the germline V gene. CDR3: CASSRSGQPQHF. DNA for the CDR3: TGTGCCAGCAGCCGTAGCGGTCAGCCCCAGCATTTT.

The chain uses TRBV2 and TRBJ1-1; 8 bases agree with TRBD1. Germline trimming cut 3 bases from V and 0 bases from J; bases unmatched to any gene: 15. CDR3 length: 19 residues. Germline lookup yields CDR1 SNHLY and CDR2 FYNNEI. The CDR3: CASSELGTGHGRMNTEAFF. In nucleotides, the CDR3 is TGTGCCAGCAGTGAGTTGGGGACAGGCCATGGGCGGATGAACACTGAAGCTTTCTTT.

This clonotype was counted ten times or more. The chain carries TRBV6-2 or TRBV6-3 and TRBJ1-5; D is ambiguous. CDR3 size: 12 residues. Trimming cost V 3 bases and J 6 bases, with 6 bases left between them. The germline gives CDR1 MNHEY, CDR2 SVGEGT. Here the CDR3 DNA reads TGTGCCAGCAGTTATTGGGGTCAGCCCCAGCATTTT. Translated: CASSYWGQPQHF.

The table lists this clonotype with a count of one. CDR3 in amino acids: CASSVLVGGYGANVLTF. The CDR3 DNA reads TGTGCCAGCAGTGTACTAGTGGGGGGCTATGGGGCCAACGTCCTGACTTTC. This chain connects TRBV25-1 to TRBJ2-6; D tentatively reads TRBD1 or TRBD2 (6 bases each). Germline CDR1 is MGHDK and CDR2 is SYGVNS. CDR3 length: 17 residues. The ends were cut back, 4 bases at V and 3 bases at J, with 16 bases in the middle.

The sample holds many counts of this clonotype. The CDR3 sequence: CASSQDTVNTEAFF. The CDR3 bases are TGCGCCAGCAGCCAAGATACCGTTAACACTGAAGCTTTCTTT. This rearrangement joins TRBV4-3 to TRBJ1-1; no definite D call. The germline CDR1 and CDR2 sequences are LGHNA and YSLEER. The CDR3 is 14 residues long. V gave up 0 bases and J gave up 2 bases, with 7 bases separating them.

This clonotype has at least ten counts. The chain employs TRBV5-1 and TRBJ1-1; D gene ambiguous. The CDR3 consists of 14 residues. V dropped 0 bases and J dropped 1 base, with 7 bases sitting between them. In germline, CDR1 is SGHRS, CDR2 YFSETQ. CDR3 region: CASSLAGSNTEAFF. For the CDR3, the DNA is TGCGCCAGCAGCTTGGCAGGTTCGAACACTGAAGCTTTCTTT.

CDR3 DNA: TGCGCCAGCAGCCAAGAAGAGACAGGTATGAACACTGAAGCTTTCTTT. This translates into CASSQEETGMNTEAFF. This chain links TRBV4-1 with TRBJ1-1; D possibly corresponds to TRBD1 (6 bases). CDR3 length equals 16 residues. Trimming took 0 bases from V and 0 from J, leaving 11 bases between them. The germline CDR1 and CDR2 sequences are MGHRA and YSYEKL.

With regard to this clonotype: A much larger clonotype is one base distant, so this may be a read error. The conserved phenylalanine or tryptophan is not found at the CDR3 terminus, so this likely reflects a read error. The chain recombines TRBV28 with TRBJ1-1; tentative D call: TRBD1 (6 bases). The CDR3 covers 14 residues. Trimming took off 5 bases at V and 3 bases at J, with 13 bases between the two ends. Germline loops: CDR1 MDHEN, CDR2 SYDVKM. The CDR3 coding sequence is TGTGCCAGCAGTAAGAACCCAGGGGACACTGAAGCTTTCCTT. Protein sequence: CASSKNPGDTEAFL.